This T cell receptor (beta chain) was observed in a study of cytomegalovirus exposure and HLA in healthy donors. Across the study: The approximately 100 million unique TCR beta sequences, from some 170 million T cells, were found by an earlier analysis.

Study-wide points: Usually a TCR sequence was rare, but some public TCRs were found in many donors. Researchers counted roughly 150 TCR beta chains as cytomegalovirus-associated.

Primers included in the PCR were 60 Vbeta and 13 Jbeta primers. Sequencing was performed with immunoSEQ multiplex PCR; in TCRdb, only in-frame clones are kept and a portion is missing. Among some 130,000 clones listed, over 75% were seen once. The CDR3 is made up of 12 amino acids. The ends were cut back, 2 bases at V and 9 bases at J, with 8 bases in the middle. CDR1 SEHNR and CDR2 FQNEAQ come from the germline V gene (reference sequence). This clone was detected only a few times. The antigen is not known. Every donor was a healthy person donating bone marrow. The sample consisted of PBMCs. The chain employs TRBV7-9 and TRBJ1-5, with no clear D. This TCR was recovered from a middle-aged man in good health and CMV-seronegative. The CDR3 region has the DNA TGTGCCAGCAGCTTAAATGATAGGCCCCAGCATTTT. Its protein product is CASSLNDRPQHF.